This T cell receptor beta chain was retrieved from a study of cytomegalovirus exposure and HLA in healthy donors. General study findings and limits: Several of the most significant clusters appeared, in a later analysis, to be linked to common viral pathogens. The authors later found TCR association rates varying by HLA locus, with DRB1 most and HLA-C fewest. An observed cluster of highly shared sequence variants was recorded as a likely sequencing artifact.

The V gene end was trimmed by 0 bases and the J gene end by 6 bases; junction bases not matched to a gene: 6. The CDR3 consists of 17 residues. CDR1 and CDR2 from the germline V gene are SGHTA and FQGTGA. Primers included in the PCR were 60 Vbeta and 13 Jbeta primers. Clones were read by immunoSEQ multiplex PCR, and TCRdb kept only the in-frame ones, dropping some. The sample has 150,000 to 200,000 clones; around 83% are singletons. As to this clone: Its target is not known.

This sequence joins TRBV7-3 and TRBJ2-1, with 12 bases aligning to TRBD2. Sequenced: PBMCs. The source of this sequence is a woman in her thirties or forties in good health and CMV-seronegative. The CDR3 DNA reads TGTGCCAGCAGCTTAACGCCCGGGACTAGCGGGTCCAATGAGCAGTTCTTC. Encoded protein: CASSLTPGTSGSNEQFF.